The 31 T cell receptor beta chains below all came from one sample that was sequenced in a study of shared clonotypes between healthy human individuals. Assay: immunoSEQ multiplex PCR; the TCRdb copy retains only in-frame clones and omits some. This sample has roughly 2.2 million clones, with 85% to 95% found just once. The sample consisted of naive CD4+ T cells from PBMCs. Subset indicated: CD45RA+ positively selected. These receptor sequences come from a man younger than 35 in good health. Some clones in this sample may be carry-over from other donors' samples.

This chain joins TRBV19 and TRBJ2-1; maybe TRBD2 (5 bases). CDR3 length equals 16 residues. Germline values: CDR1 LNHDA, CDR2 SQIVND (reference sequence). The V gene lost 5 bases and the J gene lost 0 bases, with 14 bases spanning the gap. The CDR3, as DNA: TGTGCCAGTAGTGAGCGGACGGCGAGCTCCTACAATGAGCAGTTCTTC. Its translation: CASSERTASSYNEQFF.

The chain uses TRBV2 and TRBJ2-1; tentatively, D is TRBD2 (6 bases). Per germline, CDR1 SNHLY and CDR2 FYNNEI. The CDR3 is 12 residues long. V lost 10 bases to trimming and J lost 6 bases, with 13 bases between them. The CDR3 loop reads CANRLEGNEQFF. CDR3 sequence (DNA): TGTGCCAACCGACTAGAAGGCAATGAGCAGTTCTTC.

Remarks on this clone: Other nucleotide sequences from this sample produce the same CDR3. This chain links TRBV5-1 with TRBJ2-5; 7 bases match TRBD1. The CDR3 runs 14 residues. The V gene's germline CDR1 is SGHRS and CDR2 YFSETQ. Trimming cost V 4 bases and J 0 bases; bases outside gene matches: 3. CDR3 in amino acids: CASSPGTDQETQYF. The CDR3 DNA follows: TGCGCCAGCAGCCCCGGGACAGACCAAGAGACCCAGTACTTC.

The gene calls are TRBV9 and TRBJ2-1; no clear D gene. V lost 0 bases, J lost 5 bases, and 9 bases lay in between. The V gene's germline CDR1 is SGDLS and CDR2 YYNGEE. This CDR3 is 14 amino acids long. CDR3 sequence: CASSVGPQNNEQFF. CDR3 coding DNA: TGTGCCAGCAGCGTAGGCCCGCAGAACAATGAGCAGTTCTTC. Looking up the rest from reference TRBV9 and TRBJ2-1 gives the full variable domain: DSGVTQTPKHLITATGQRVTLRCSPRSGDLSVYWYQQSLDQGLQFLIQYYNGEERAKGNILERFSAQQFPDLHSELNLSSLELGDSALYFCASSVGPQNNEQFFGPGTRLTVL.

As regards this clone: Other DNA sequences of this sample code for an identical CDR3. The rearrangement uses TRBV9 and TRBJ1-4, with 8 bases lining up with TRBD1. V shed 4 bases, J shed 8 bases, and the junction held 7 bases outside the gene matches. The CDR3 runs to 14 residues. Per germline, CDR1 SGDLS and CDR2 YYNGEE. The CDR3 loop is CASSPDRGDEKLFF. Written as DNA, the CDR3 is TGTGCCAGCAGCCCCGACAGGGGAGACGAAAAACTGTTTTTT.

The gene calls are TRBV5-5 and TRBJ1-1; D is ambiguous. The CDR3 spans 16 residues. Germline CDR1 and CDR2: SGHKS and YYEKEE (reference sequence). V was clipped by 0 bases and J by 0 bases, with 12 bases between them. CDR3 sequence: CASSLEAAKLNTEAFF. CDR3 sequence (DNA): TGTGCCAGCAGCTTGGAAGCGGCCAAACTGAACACTGAAGCTTTCTTT. The variable domain in full, with the rest retrieved from reference TRBV5-5 and TRBJ1-1, is DAGVTQSPTHLIKTRGQQVTLRCSPISGHKSVSWYQQVLGQGPQFIFQYYEKEERGRGNFPDRFSARQFPNYSSELNVNALLLGDSALYLCASSLEAAKLNTEAFFGQGTRLTVV.

V is TRBV7-8 and J is TRBJ1-1, with 8 bases aligning to TRBD1. This CDR3 contains 16 residues. Germline V lookup: CDR1 SGHVS, CDR2 FQNEAQ. The junction had 6 bases not matched to a gene; V was cut back by 3 bases and J by 0 bases. The CDR3 loop reads CASSLLGQGLNTEAFF. CDR3 sequence (DNA): TGTGCCAGCAGCTTGCTCGGACAGGGCTTGAACACTGAAGCTTTCTTT. Together with reference TRBV7-8 and TRBJ1-1, the CDR3 gives the full variable domain: GAGVSQSPRYKVAKRGQDVALRCDPISGHVSLFWYQQALGQGPEFLTYFQNEAQLDKSGLPSDRFFAERPEGSVSTLKIQRTQQEDSAVYLCASSLLGQGLNTEAFFGQGTRLTVV.

The chain has TRBV5-6 and TRBJ1-1; TRBD1 is a possible D gene (6 bases). Deletions cut 4 bases from V and 1 base from J, with 14 bases between. From germline, CDR1 is SGHDT and CDR2 YYEEEE. The CDR3 runs to 15 residues. CDR3 coding DNA: TGTGCCAGCAGCCTTAGGACAGTAGCGAACACTGAAGCTTTCTTT. Translated: CASSLRTVANTEAFF.

V is TRBV29-1 and J is TRBJ2-7, with D possibly matching TRBD1 (6 bases). Trimming took 4 bases from V and 7 from J, leaving 17 bases between them. Germline CDR1 and CDR2: SQVTM and ANQGSEA. The CDR3 is 13 residues long. The chain's CDR3 is CSVVPRGWFEQYF. Here the CDR3 DNA reads TGCAGCGTTGTCCCCAGGGGCTGGTTTGAGCAGTACTTC.

This clone appeared a single time. The chain links TRBV6-1 to TRBJ2-2; TRBD2 might be the D (5 bases). Trimming cost V 11 bases and J 1 base, with 11 bases left between them. Germline CDR1 reads MNHNS; CDR2 reads SASEGT. This CDR3 is built from 13 residues. The DNA for the CDR3 is TGTGCCCACAGCCGGGGGAACACCGGGGAGCTGTTTTTT. Protein sequence: CAHSRGNTGELFF.

The J gene is TRBJ1-1, the V gene TRBV7-9; D possibly corresponds to TRBD1 (5 bases). Per the germline V gene, CDR1 is SEHNR and CDR2 is FQNEAQ (reference sequence). The CDR3 spans 14 residues. V lost 7 bases, J lost 3 bases, and 15 bases lay in between. Here the CDR3 DNA reads TGTGCCAGCACCCTCCAGGGAACCTACACTGAAGCTTTCTTT. Its translation: CASTLQGTYTEAFF.

CDR3 loop: CASSLGSGRTSYEQYF. The CDR3 DNA reads TGTGCCAGCAGCTTAGGGTCGGGACGGACTTCCTACGAGCAGTACTTC. V and J are TRBV7-2 and TRBJ2-7; the D call may be TRBD1 or TRBD2 (5 bases each). Trimming cost V 1 base and J 1 base, with 14 bases left between them. This CDR3 contains 16 residues. Germline CDR1 reads SGHTA; CDR2 reads FQGNSA. The full variable domain, in which reference TRBV7-2 and TRBJ2-7 provide the parts outside the CDR3, is GAGVSQSPSNKVTEKGKDVELRCDPISGHTALYWYRQSLGQGLEFLIYFQGNSAPDKSGLPSDRFSAERTGGSVSTLTIQRTQQEDSAVYLCASSLGSGRTSYEQYFGPGTRLTVT.

The chain couples TRBV29-1 to TRBJ2-1; D remains ambiguous. Germline V gene data show CDR1 as SQVTM and CDR2 as ANQGSEA. The germline V and J ends were trimmed by 1 base and 15 bases, with 13 bases remaining between them. The CDR3 is 11 residues long. In DNA form, the CDR3 reads TGCAGCGTTGAAGGGCCAGCCCTCAGGTTCTTC. This encodes CSVEGPALRFF.

The chain employs TRBV4-1 and TRBJ2-5, with TRBD1 matching over 7 bases. The CDR3 is 14 amino acids. CDR1 is MGHRA and CDR2 is YSYEKL in the germline V gene. The ends lost 1 base at V and 4 bases at J; junction bases unmatched: 3. The CDR3 region has the DNA TGCGCCAGCAGCCAAGTGACAGGGATAGAGACCCAGTACTTC. It codes for CASSQVTGIETQYF.

V usage is TRBV5-4 and J usage is TRBJ2-7, with 7 positions matching TRBD1. The germline V gene has CDR1 SGHNT and CDR2 YYREEE (reference sequence). There are 13 residues in the CDR3. The V gene end was trimmed by 4 bases and the J gene end by 5 bases; junction bases not matched to a gene: 6. CDR3 region: CASSVRDSHEQYF. The CDR3 nucleotides are TGTGCCAGCAGCGTACGGGACAGCCACGAGCAGTACTTC.

The V and J genes are TRBV5-1 and TRBJ2-7; D gene unclear. The length of the CDR3 is 14 residues. The V gene lost 2 bases and the J gene lost 0 bases, with 9 bases spanning the gap. Germline CDR1 and CDR2: SGHRS and YFSETQ. The chain's CDR3 is CASSFISSSYEQYF. The CDR3 nucleotides read TGCGCCAGCAGCTTCATAAGTAGCTCCTACGAGCAGTACTTC.

The chain couples TRBV5-4 to TRBJ1-2; D not certain. The length of the CDR3 is 13 residues. Trimming cost V 4 bases and J 2 bases, with 9 bases left between them. Germline CDR1 reads SGHNT; CDR2 reads YYREEE (reference sequence). DNA of the CDR3: TGTGCCAGCAGCGGTGCATACAACTATGGCTACACCTTC. Amino acids: CASSGAYNYGYTF.

V is TRBV5-4 and J is TRBJ1-1; a possible D gene is TRBD1 (6 bases). Germline CDR1 SGHNT, CDR2 YYREEE (reference sequence). Trimming cost V 4 bases and J 1 base, with 14 bases left between them. CDR3 size: 15 residues. The CDR3 DNA is TGTGCCAGCAGCACCGGGGACATGCGGAACACTGAAGCTTTCTTT. Protein product: CASSTGDMRNTEAFF.

CDR3 DNA: TGTGCCAGCAGGGCCGGGACAGGCCTCTACGAGCAGTACTTC. The encoded protein is CASRAGTGLYEQYF. The rearrangement links TRBV6-6 to TRBJ2-7; TRBD1 agrees at 8 bases. The germline V gene encodes CDR1 MNHNY and CDR2 SVGAGI (reference sequence). The CDR3 is made up of 14 amino acids. Trimming cost V 6 bases and J 3 bases; bases outside gene matches: 7.

The chain is built from TRBV28 and TRBJ2-3; no clear D. This CDR3 contains 14 residues. Germline CDR1 reads MDHEN; CDR2 reads SYDVKM. The V end was cut by 6 bases, the J end by 2 bases, with 12 bases between. The CDR3 coding sequence is TGTGCCAGCAGCATGAAACAGTACACAGATACGCAGTATTTT. Amino acids: CASSMKQYTDTQYF.

V and J are TRBV5-3 and TRBJ1-5; the match to TRBD1 covers 7 bases. TRBV5-3 is an open reading frame, and its role is uncertain. The CDR3 has 19 residues. The J segment lost 1 base and the V segment lost 0 bases, leaving 13 bases of the junction unmatched. The DNA of the CDR3 is TGTGCCAGAAGCTTGGTTGGGACAGCCTTTCTTGAGAGCAATCAGCCCCAGCATTTT. Protein: CARSLVGTAFLESNQPQHF.

J is TRBJ2-6 and V is TRBV4-3; D gene uncertain. CDR1 and CDR2 from the germline V gene are LGHNA and YSLEER. There are 16 residues in the CDR3. V shed 0 bases and J shed 2 bases, with 8 bases lying between them. The chain's CDR3 is CASSQDPRTGANVLTF. The CDR3 region has the DNA TGCGCCAGCAGCCAAGACCCAAGGACTGGGGCCAACGTCCTGACTTTC.

CDR3 protein: CSGSTPSGNTIYF. Here the CDR3 DNA reads TGCAGCGGATCTACCCCCTCAGGAAACACCATATATTTT. The chain has TRBV29-1 and TRBJ1-3; the D is unclear. V shed 7 bases and J shed 4 bases, with 14 bases lying between them. Germline-derived CDR1 and CDR2 are SQVTM and ANQGSEA. The CDR3 has 13 amino acids.

This CDR3 is CASSLSGGAVNEQFF. CDR3 bases: TGTGCCAGCAGTTTAAGCGGGGGAGCGGTCAATGAGCAGTTCTTC. V gene TRBV28 combines with J gene TRBJ2-1, with 8 nucleotides matching TRBD2. V lost 2 bases, J lost 6 bases, and 6 bases stayed unmatched. The CDR3 length is 15 residues. Germline loops: CDR1 MDHEN, CDR2 SYDVKM.

The chain recombines TRBV5-4 with TRBJ1-3; D ambiguous. CDR3 length: 15 residues. The ends were cut back, 4 bases at V and 0 bases at J, with 11 bases in the middle. Per the germline V gene, CDR1 is SGHNT and CDR2 is YYREEE (reference sequence). The CDR3 DNA follows: TGTGCCAGCAGCCAAGATTGGGGCTCTGGAAACACCATATATTTT. This codes for CASSQDWGSGNTIYF.

A note on this clone: The same CDR3 also results from other DNA sequences found in this sample. This sequence joins TRBV5-1 and TRBJ2-7; no clear D. V lost 0 bases and J lost 0, with 7 bases in between. The germline V gene encodes CDR1 SGHRS and CDR2 YFSETQ. This CDR3 contains 14 residues. CDR3 DNA sequence: TGCGCCAGCAGCTTGGCCGTCAGCTCCTACGAGCAGTACTTC. Translation gives CASSLAVSSYEQYF. The whole variable domain, remainder taken from reference TRBV5-1 and TRBJ2-7, is KAGVTQTPRYLIKTRGQQVTLSCSPISGHRSVSWYQQTPGQGLQFLFEYFSETQRNKGNFPGRFSGRQFSNSRSEMNVSTLELGDSALYLCASSLAVSSYEQYFGPGTRLTVT.

V and J are TRBV5-5 and TRBJ1-1; the D is unclear. CDR1 SGHKS and CDR2 YYEKEE come from the germline V gene (reference sequence). This CDR3 comprises 14 residues. V lost 2 bases to trimming and J lost 4 bases, with 12 bases between them. The CDR3 is CASSLAVLGTEAFF. In DNA form, the CDR3 reads TGTGCCAGCAGCTTAGCGGTGCTGGGCACTGAAGCTTTCTTT. Supplemented by reference TRBV5-5 and TRBJ1-1, the full variable domain reads DAGVTQSPTHLIKTRGQQVTLRCSPISGHKSVSWYQQVLGQGPQFIFQYYEKEERGRGNFPDRFSARQFPNYSSELNVNALLLGDSALYLCASSLAVLGTEAFFGQGTRLTVV.

The chain employs TRBV18 and TRBJ2-1, with 9 bases fitting TRBD1. Trimming cost V 3 bases and J 4 bases; bases outside gene matches: 4. Germline CDR1 KGHSH, CDR2 LQKENI. This CDR3 is 15 amino acids long. This chain's CDR3 is CASSPRTGAYNEQFF. The CDR3 DNA sequence: TGTGCCAGCTCACCCCGGACAGGGGCTTACAATGAGCAGTTCTTC.

The rearrangement uses TRBV30 and TRBJ2-3, with 9 positions matching TRBD1. With V trimmed by 2 bases and J by 5 bases, 11 bases remained unmatched. Per germline, CDR1 GTSNPN and CDR2 SVGIG (reference sequence). The CDR3 length is 16 residues. The CDR3 loop reads CAWSFAGQGVEDTQYF. CDR3 DNA: TGTGCCTGGAGTTTTGCGGGACAGGGAGTGGAAGATACGCAGTATTTT.

Comments on this clone: One end of the junction is discordant with germline, which a read error may explain. The chain employs TRBV15 and TRBJ1-2; 8 positions agree with TRBD1. This CDR3 spans 16 amino acids. Germline V gene lookup returns CDR1 LNHNV and CDR2 YYDKDF (reference sequence). In nucleotides, the CDR3 is TGTGCCACCAGCAGAGTTGGGACAGGTGCCGCCTATAGCTACACCTTC. This encodes CATSRVGTGAAYSYTF. Looking up the rest from reference TRBV15 and TRBJ1-2 gives the full variable domain: DAMVIQNPRYQVTQFGKPVTLSCSQTLNHNVMYWYQQKSSQAPKLLFHYYDKDFNNEADTPDNFQSRRPNTSFCFLDIRSPGLGDTAMYLCATSRVGTGAAYSYTFGSGTRLTVV.

The chain uses TRBV29-1 and TRBJ2-3, with TRBD1 as a possible D gene (5 bases). The V end lost 8 bases, the J end lost 2 bases, and 14 bases lay between the germline ends. In germline, CDR1 is SQVTM, CDR2 ANQGSEA. This CDR3 comprises 13 residues. The CDR3 spells CSPFVGATDTQYF. For the CDR3, the DNA is TGCAGCCCCTTTGTAGGGGCCACAGATACGCAGTATTTT.